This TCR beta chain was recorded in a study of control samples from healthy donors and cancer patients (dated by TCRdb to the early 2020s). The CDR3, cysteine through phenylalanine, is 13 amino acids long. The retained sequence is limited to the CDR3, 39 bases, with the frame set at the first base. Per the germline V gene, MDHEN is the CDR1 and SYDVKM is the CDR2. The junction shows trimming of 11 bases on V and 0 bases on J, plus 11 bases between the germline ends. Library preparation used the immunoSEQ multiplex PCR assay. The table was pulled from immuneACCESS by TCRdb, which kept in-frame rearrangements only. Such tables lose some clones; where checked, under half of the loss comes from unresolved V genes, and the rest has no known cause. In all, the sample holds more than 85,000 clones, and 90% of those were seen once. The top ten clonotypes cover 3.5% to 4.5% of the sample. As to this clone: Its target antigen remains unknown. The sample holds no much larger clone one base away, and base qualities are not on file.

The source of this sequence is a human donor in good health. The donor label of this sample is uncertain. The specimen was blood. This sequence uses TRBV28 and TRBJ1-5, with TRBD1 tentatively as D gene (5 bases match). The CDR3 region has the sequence CACGRDSNQPQHF. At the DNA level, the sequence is TGTGCCTGCGGCAGGGATAGCAATCAGCCCCAGCATTTT.